This T cell receptor (beta chain) appears in the sequencing data of a study of blood T cell repertoires in COVID-19. Across the whole study: Specimens from acute and convalescent COVID-19 originated in the United States, Italy and Spain. PBMCs, B-cell-depleted T cells, or T cells provided the cDNA or gDNA that made up the material.

Original processing notes: Using reference gene primer amplification, nucleated cell counts were estimated. Measured with immunoSEQ multiplex PCR; TCRdb has only the in-frame clones, and not every one. V and J calls and clone size are copied from that table; D and trimming were computed from the DNA. The sample shows around 58,000 clones, 90% of them seen only once. The CDR3 length is 13 residues. The V gene's germline CDR1 is MNHEY and CDR2 SVGEGT. Germline trimming cut 5 bases from V and 2 bases from J; bases unmatched to any gene: 3. The chain uses TRBV6-2 or TRBV6-3 and TRBJ2-7; 7 nucleotides agree with TRBD1. Material: peripheral blood. The sequence was collected from a man in his 60s with active COVID-19. CDR3 nucleotide sequence: TGTGCCAGCAGTGACAGGGTGCCCTACGAGCAGTACTTC. Translating gives CASSDRVPYEQYF.